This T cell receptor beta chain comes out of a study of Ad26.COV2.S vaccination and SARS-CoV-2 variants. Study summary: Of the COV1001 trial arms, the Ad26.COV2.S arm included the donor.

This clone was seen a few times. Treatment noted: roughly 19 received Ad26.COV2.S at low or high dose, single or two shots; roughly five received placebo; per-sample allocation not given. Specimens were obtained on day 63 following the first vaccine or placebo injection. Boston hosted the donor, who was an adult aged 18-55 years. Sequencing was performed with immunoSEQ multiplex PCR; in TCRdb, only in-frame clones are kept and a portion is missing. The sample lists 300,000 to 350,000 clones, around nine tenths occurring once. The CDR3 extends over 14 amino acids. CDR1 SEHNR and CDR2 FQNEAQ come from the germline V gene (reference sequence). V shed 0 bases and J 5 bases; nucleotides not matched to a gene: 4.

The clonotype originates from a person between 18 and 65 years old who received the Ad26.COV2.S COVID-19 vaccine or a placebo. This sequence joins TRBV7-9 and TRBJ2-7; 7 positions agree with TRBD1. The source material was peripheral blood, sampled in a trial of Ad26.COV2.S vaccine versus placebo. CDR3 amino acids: CASSLADRPHEQYF. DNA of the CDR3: TGTGCCAGCAGCTTAGCGGACAGGCCACACGAGCAGTACTTC.